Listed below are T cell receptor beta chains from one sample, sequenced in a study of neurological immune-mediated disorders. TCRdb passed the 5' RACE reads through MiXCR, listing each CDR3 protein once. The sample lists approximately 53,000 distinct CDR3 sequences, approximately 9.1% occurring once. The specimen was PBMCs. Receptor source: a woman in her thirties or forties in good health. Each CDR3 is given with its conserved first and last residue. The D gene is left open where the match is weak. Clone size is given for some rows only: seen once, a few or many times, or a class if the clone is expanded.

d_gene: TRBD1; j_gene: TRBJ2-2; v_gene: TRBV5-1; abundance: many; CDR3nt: TGCGCCAGCAGCATGTACAGGGGGAGCGGGGAGCTGTTTTTT; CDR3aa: CASSMYRGSGELFF
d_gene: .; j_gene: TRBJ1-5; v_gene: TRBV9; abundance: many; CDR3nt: TGTGCCAGCAGCGTTGCCGGGAATAGCAATCAGCCCCAGCATTTT; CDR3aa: CASSVAGNSNQPQHF
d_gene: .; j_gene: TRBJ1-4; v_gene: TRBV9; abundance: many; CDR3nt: TGTGCCAGCAGCGCGCGGGACGGGGAGAATGAAAAACTGTTTTTT; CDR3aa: CASSARDGENEKLFF
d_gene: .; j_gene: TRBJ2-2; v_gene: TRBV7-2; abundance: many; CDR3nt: TGTGCCAGCAGCCGCTACGGGGAAGTTGACACCGGGGAGCTGTTTTTT; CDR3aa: CASSRYGEVDTGELFF
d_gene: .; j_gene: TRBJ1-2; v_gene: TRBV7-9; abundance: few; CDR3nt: TGTGCCAGCAGCTTCGCAGGGCAGCGCAACTATGGCTACACCTTC; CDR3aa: CASSFAGQRNYGYTF
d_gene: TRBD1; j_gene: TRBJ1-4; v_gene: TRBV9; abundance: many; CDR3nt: TGTGCCAGCAGCTTTAGACAGGGGAACAATGAAAAACTGTTTTTT; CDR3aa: CASSFRQGNNEKLFF
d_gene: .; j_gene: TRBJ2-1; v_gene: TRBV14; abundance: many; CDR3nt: TGTGCCAGCAGCCGGGGACCCGCGTTCTCCTACAATGAGCAGTTCTTC; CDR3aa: CASSRGPAFSYNEQFF
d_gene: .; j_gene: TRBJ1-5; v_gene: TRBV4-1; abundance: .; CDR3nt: TGCGCCAGCAACCGGGGCGGGGGGACACGTCAGCCCCAGCATTTT; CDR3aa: CASNRGGGTRQPQHF
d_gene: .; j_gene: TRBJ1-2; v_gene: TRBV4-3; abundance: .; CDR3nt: TGCGCCAGCAGCCAAGGGAGCAATCCTAACTATGGCTACACCTTC; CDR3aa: CASSQGSNPNYGYTF
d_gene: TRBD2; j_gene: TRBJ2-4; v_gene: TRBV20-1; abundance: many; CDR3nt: TGCAGTGCTGTGGGGGGTCGGGATGGCGGGAGCTTCCAAAACATTCAGTACTTC; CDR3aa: CSAVGGRDGGSFQNIQYF
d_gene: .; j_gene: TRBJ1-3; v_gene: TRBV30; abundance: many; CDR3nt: TGTGCCTGGAGTGTACTCGGCAGACCCTCTGGAAACACCATATATTTT; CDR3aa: CAWSVLGRPSGNTIYF
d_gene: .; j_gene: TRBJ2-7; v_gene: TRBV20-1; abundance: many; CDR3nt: TGCAGTGCTAGTAGGGGCTACGAGCAGTACTTC; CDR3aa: CSASRGYEQYF
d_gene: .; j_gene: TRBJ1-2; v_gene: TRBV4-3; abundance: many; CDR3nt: TGCGCCAGCAGCCAAGCTGCGACTAGAAACTATGGCTACACCTTC; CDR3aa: CASSQAATRNYGYTF
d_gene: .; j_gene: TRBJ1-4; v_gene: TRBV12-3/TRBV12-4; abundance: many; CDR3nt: TGTGCCAGCAGTTTAGGGATGAGCGAGAAGAGTGAAAAACTGTTTTTT; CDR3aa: CASSLGMSEKSEKLFF
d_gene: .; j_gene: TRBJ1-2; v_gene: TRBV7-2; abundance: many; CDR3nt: TGTGCCAGCAGCCCACTCCTTACCGGGACTCAGAACTATGGCTACACCTTC; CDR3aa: CASSPLLTGTQNYGYTF
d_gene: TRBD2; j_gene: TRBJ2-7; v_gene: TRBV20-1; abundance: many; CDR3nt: TGCAGTGCTCCGGGGGGGACTAGGGACGAGCAGTACTTC; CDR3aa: CSAPGGTRDEQYF
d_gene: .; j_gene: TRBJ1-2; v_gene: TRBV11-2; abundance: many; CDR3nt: TGTGCCAGCAGCTTAGACGCTTATGGCTACACCTTC; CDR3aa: CASSLDAYGYTF
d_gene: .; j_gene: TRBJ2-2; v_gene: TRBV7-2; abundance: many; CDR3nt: TGTGCCAGCAGCCGAAGCAGGGTTCTCTACACCGGGGAGCTGTTTTTT; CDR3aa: CASSRSRVLYTGELFF
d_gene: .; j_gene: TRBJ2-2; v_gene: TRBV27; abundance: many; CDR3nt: TGTGCCAGCAGTATGTGGGGGACCGGGGAGCTGTTTTTT; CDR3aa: CASSMWGTGELFF
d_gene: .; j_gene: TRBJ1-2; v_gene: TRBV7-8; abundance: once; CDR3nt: TGTGCCAGCAGCTTAAACCCCGGGATCCGAGGGCCTTATGGCTACACCTTC; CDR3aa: CASSLNPGIRGPYGYTF
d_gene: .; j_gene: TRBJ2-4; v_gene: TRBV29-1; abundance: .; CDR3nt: TGCAGCGGCTTCGGGGGGCCGAACATTCAGTACTTC; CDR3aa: CSGFGGPNIQYF
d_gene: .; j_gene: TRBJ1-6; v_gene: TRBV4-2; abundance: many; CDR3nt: TGTGCCAGCAGCCGGGGGAATTCACCCCTCCACTTT; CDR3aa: CASSRGNSPLHF
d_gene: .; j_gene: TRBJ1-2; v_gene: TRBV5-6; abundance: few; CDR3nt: TGTGCCAGCAGCAGAGAGGGTGGCTACACCTTC; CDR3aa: CASSREGGYTF
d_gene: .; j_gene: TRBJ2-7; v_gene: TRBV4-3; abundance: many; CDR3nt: TGCGCCAGCAGCCAAGAAGGAGGCCCCCCATCGGAGCAGTACTTC; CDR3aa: CASSQEGGPPSEQYF
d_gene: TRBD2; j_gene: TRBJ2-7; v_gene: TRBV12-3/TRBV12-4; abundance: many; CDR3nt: TGTGCCAGCAGTTTAGGCAGGACTAGCGGGAGTGGCTACGAGCAGTACTTC; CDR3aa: CASSLGRTSGSGYEQYF